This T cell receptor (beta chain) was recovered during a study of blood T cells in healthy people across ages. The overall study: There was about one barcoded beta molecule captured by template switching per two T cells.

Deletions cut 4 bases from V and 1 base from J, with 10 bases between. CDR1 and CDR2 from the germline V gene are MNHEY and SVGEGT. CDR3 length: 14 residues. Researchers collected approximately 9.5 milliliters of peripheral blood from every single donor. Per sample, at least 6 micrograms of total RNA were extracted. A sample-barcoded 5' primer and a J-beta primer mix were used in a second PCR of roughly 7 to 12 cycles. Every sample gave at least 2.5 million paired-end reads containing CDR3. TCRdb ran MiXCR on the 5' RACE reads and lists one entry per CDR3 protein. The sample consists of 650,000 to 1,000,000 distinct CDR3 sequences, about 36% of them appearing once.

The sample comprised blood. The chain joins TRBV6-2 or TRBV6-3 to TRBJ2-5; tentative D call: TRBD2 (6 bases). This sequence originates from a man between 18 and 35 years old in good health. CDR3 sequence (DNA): TGTGCCAGCAGTTTGGAGGGCCTCCAAGAGACCCAGTACTTC. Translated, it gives CASSLEGLQETQYF.